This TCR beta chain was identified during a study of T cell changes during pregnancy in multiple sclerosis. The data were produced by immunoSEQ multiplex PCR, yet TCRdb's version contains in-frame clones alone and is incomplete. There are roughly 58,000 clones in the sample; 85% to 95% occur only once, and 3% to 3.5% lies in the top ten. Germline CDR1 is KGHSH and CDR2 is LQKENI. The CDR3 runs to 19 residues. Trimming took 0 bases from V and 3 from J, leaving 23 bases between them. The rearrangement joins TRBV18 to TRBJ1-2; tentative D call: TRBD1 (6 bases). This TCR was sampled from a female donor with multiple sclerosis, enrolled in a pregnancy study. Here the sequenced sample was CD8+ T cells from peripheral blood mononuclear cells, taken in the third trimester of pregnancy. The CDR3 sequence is CASSPPMAAGVLDHYGYTF. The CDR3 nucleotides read TGTGCCAGCTCACCACCAATGGCGGCAGGGGTCCTTGACCACTATGGCTACACCTTC.